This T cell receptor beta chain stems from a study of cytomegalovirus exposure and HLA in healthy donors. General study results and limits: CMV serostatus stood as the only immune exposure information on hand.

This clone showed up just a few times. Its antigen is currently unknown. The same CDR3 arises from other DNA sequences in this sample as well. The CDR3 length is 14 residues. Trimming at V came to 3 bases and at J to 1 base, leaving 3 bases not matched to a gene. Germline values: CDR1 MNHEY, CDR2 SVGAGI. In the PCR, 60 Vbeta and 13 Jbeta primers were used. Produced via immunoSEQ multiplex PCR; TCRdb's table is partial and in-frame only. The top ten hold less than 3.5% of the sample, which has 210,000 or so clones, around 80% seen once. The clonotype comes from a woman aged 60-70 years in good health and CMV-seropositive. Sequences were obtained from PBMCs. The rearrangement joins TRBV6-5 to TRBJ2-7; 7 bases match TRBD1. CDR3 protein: CASSYRDRSYEQYF. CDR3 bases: TGTGCCAGCAGTTATCGGGACAGATCCTACGAGCAGTACTTC.